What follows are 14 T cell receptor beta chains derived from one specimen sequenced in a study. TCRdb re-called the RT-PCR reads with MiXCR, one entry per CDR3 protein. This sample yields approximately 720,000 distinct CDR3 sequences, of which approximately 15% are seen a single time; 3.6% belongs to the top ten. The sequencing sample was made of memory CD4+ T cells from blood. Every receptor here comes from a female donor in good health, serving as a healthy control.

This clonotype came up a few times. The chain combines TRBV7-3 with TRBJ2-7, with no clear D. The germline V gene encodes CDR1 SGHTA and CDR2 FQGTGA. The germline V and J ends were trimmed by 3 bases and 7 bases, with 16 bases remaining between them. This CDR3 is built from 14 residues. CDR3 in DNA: TGTGCCAGCAGCTTGTACCCGGAATTTGGGGAGCAGTACTTC. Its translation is CASSLYPEFGEQYF.

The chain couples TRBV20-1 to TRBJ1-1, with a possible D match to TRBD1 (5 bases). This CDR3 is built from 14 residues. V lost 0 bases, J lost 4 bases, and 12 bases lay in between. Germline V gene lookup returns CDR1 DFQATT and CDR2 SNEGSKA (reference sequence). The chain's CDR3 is CSARDNGGGTEAFF. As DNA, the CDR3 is TGCAGTGCTAGAGACAATGGGGGGGGCACTGAAGCTTTCTTT.

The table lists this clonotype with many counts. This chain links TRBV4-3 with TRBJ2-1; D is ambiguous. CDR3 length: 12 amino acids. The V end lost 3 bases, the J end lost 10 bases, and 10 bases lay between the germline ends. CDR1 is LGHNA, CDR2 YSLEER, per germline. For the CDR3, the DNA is TGCGCCAGCAGCCAGCTCCGGGCCGAGCAGTTCTTC. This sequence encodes CASSQLRAEQFF.

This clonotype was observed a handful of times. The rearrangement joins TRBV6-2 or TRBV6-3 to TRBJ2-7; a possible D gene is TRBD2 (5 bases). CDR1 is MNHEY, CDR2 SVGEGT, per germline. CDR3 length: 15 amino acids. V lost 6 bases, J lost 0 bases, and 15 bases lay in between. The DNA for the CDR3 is TGTGCCAGCAGCCCAGGACTCCTTACCTCCTACGAGCAGTACTTC. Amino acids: CASSPGLLTSYEQYF.

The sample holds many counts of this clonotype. The CDR3 DNA is TGCGCCAGCAGCCAAGAATTAGCGGGGGCCGGCACAGATACGCAGTATTTT. Encoded protein: CASSQELAGAGTDTQYF. This chain connects TRBV4-3 to TRBJ2-3; 9 nucleotides line up with TRBD2. This CDR3 is built from 17 residues. V trimming: 0 bases; J trimming: 1 base; junction bases outside the gene matches: 5. CDR1 and CDR2 from the germline V gene are LGHNA and YSLEER.

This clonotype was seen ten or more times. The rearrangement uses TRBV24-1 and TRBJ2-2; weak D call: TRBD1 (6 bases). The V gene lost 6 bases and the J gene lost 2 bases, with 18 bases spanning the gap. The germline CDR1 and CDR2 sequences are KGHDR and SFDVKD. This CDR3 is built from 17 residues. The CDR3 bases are TGTGCCACCAGTTCAGCTTGGGGCAGGGGTAACACCGGGGAGCTGTTTTTT. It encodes CATSSAWGRGNTGELFF.

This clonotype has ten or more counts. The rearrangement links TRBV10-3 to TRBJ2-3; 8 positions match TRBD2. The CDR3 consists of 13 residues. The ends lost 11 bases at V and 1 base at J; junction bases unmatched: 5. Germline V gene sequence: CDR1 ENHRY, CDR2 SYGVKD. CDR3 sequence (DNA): TGTGCCCTACGGGAGGGCGGCACAGATACGCAGTATTTT. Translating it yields CALREGGTDTQYF.

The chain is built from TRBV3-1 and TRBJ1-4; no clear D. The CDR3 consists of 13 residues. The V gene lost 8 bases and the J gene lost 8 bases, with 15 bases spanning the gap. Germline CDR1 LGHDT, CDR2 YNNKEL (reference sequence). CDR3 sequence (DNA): TGTGCCAGCTCGACCTCGCGTTCGGAAAAACTGTTTTTT. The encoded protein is CASSTSRSEKLFF.

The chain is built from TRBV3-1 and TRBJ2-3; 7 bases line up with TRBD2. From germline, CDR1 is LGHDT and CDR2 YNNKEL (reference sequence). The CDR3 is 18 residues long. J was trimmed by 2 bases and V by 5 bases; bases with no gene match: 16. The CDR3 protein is CASSTTAAGVLSTDTQYF. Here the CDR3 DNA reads TGTGCCAGCAGCACCACCGCTGCGGGGGTCCTATCCACAGATACGCAGTATTTT.

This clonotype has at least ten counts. CDR3 sequence (DNA): TGTGCCAGCAGCTTAGTTAGGACTAGCGGCGAGCAGTACTTC. Translation gives CASSLVRTSGEQYF. V gene TRBV7-6 combines with J gene TRBJ2-7, with 10 bases aligning to TRBD2. Trimming removed 1 base from V and 6 bases from J; junction bases left unmatched: 3. Germline values: CDR1 SGHVS, CDR2 FNYEAQ. CDR3 length: 14 residues.

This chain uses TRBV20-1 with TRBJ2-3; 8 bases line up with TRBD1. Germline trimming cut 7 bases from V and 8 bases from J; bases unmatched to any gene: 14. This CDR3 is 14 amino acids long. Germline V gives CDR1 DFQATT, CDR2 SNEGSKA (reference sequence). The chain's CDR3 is CSVQNQGAEVTQYF. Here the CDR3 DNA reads TGCAGTGTCCAGAATCAGGGGGCGGAGGTTACGCAGTATTTT.

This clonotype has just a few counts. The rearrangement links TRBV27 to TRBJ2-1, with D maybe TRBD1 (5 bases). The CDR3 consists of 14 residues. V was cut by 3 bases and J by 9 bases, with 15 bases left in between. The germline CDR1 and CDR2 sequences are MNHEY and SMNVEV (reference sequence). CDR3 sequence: CASSFQGLIVEQFF. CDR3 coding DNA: TGTGCCAGCAGTTTTCAGGGTTTGATTGTTGAGCAGTTCTTC.

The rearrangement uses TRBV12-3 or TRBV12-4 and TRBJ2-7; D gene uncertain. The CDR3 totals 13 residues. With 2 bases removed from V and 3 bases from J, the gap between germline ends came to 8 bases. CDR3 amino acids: CASSLSPGYEQYF. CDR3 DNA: TGTGCCAGCAGTTTATCGCCAGGCTACGAGCAGTACTTC.

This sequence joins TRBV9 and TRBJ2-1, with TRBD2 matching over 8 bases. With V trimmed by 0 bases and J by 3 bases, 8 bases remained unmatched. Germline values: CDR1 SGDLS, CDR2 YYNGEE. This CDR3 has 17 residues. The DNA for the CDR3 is TGTGCCAGCAGCGTAGCTACGGGAGGGACTAGCTACAATGAGCAGTTCTTC. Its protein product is CASSVATGGTSYNEQFF.